The sample holds many counts of the clone carrying this T cell receptor beta chain. Its antigen is not identified. The sequenced fragment ends 3 residues before the CDR3 boundary, so the rest is inferred from the germline J gene. This entry belongs to a study of T cell clonality in common variable immunodeficiency. Study observations and caveats: Compared with controls, CVID subjects had fewer shared TCRbeta clones. In common variable immunodeficiency, TCR beta chains reportedly carried fewer deletions and N-nucleotide insertions.

Clones were sequenced by immunoSEQ multiplex PCR, and TCRdb holds only the in-frame ones, with some missing. The table lists more than 25,000 clones, with no singletons. The CVID group had some 15 females and some 30 males, mean age roughly 40. Donors gave about 5 to 8.5 ml heparinized peripheral whole blood. Germline CDR1 DFQATT, CDR2 SNEGSKA (reference sequence). CDR3 length: 16 amino acids. V lost 1 base to trimming and J lost 2 bases, with 15 bases between them. Sequencing was carried out using peripheral blood mononuclear cells. The chain couples TRBV20-1 to TRBJ1-5, with D possibly being TRBD1 (5 bases). This receptor was obtained from a human donor with common variable immunodeficiency. The CDR3 sequence is CSARVWEGLGNQPQHF. The covered CDR3 bases are TGCAGTGCTAGAGTTTGGGAGGGGCTGGGCAATCAGCCC.